The source of this TCR beta chain is a study of shared clonotypes between healthy human individuals. Study-wide findings and caveats: Memory subsets had estimated richness that was generally smaller than that of naive subsets. Relative to their counterparts shared across all four donors, non-shared clonotypes exhibited diminished generation probabilities. It was observed that 5% to 6% of naive CD4 clonotypes were shared across four donors.

There are a few counts of this clone. Antigen unknown. Germline CDR1 SNHLY, CDR2 FYNNEI. The germline V and J ends were trimmed by 5 bases and 6 bases, with 11 bases remaining between them. The CDR3 spans 13 residues. Sequenced by immunoSEQ multiplex PCR; TCRdb stores in-frame clones only, minus some. This table has over a million clones, about 76% appearing once. The sample comprised memory CD4+ T cells sorted from blood. Specified subset: CD45RA-negative fraction. The clonotype was recovered from a man in his late teens or twenties in good health. This rearrangement joins TRBV2 to TRBJ1-5; D not certain. The CDR3 here is CASSRDQSQPQHF. The CDR3 nucleotides read TGTGCCAGCAGTCGAGACCAAAGTCAGCCCCAGCATTTT.